These 7 T cell receptor beta chains were all obtained from the same sample, sequenced in a study of T cells in Graves' hyperthyroidism and ophthalmopathy. Regions amplified from RNA transcripts were the TCR beta CDR3 regions. HTBI primers were employed in a first-round RT-PCR of the TCR CDR3. TCRdb called the multiplex PCR reads again in MiXCR, with one record for every CDR3 protein. Altogether about 570,000 distinct CDR3 sequences are present, approximately 44% being singletons, with the ten largest covering around 19%. The source material was peripheral blood or thyroid tissue (not recorded which). Receptors originate from an adult woman with Graves' disease, either hyperthyroidism or ophthalmopathy (not recorded which).

J is TRBJ2-6 and V is TRBV29-1, with D perhaps matching TRBD1 (5 bases). This CDR3 has 15 residues. V lost 4 bases and J 1 base, leaving 11 bases between the germline ends. Germline V gene lookup returns CDR1 SQVTM and CDR2 ANQGSEA. Here the CDR3 DNA reads TGCAGCGTTGGAGCAGGGTCATCTGGGGCCAACGTCCTGACTTTC. Translation: CSVGAGSSGANVLTF. Complete variable domain (other parts from reference TRBV29-1 and TRBJ2-6): SAVISQKPSRDICQRGTSLTIQCQVDSQVTMMFWYRQQPGQSLTLIATANQGSEATYESGFVIDKFPISRPNLTFSTLTVSNMSPEDSSIYLCSVGAGSSGANVLTFGAGSRLTVL.

The rearrangement uses TRBV29-1 and TRBJ1-2; possibly TRBD1 for D (5 bases). The CDR3 spans 13 residues. Between the trimmed V and J ends, which lost 7 bases and 1 base, there was a span of 13 bases. CDR1 and CDR2 from the germline V gene are SQVTM and ANQGSEA. For the CDR3, the DNA is TGCAGCGGCTGGGGGGGAAATAACTATGGCTACACCTTC. Protein product: CSGWGGNNYGYTF.

This clonotype occurred many times. V and J are TRBV10-3 and TRBJ1-3, with D possibly matching TRBD1 (6 bases). From germline, CDR1 is ENHRY and CDR2 SYGVKD. V gave up 6 bases and J gave up 3 bases, with 6 bases separating them. This CDR3 contains 12 residues. CDR3 DNA sequence: TGTGCCATCAGACAGGGTGGAAACACCATATATTTT. Protein sequence: CAIRQGGNTIYF.

At least ten counts were recorded for this clonotype. The genes are TRBV9 and TRBJ1-1; TRBD1 agrees at 10 bases. Germline trimming cut 4 bases from V and 3 bases from J; bases unmatched to any gene: 6. The CDR3 loop spans 15 amino acids. The germline CDR1 and CDR2 sequences are SGDLS and YYNGEE. The chain's CDR3 is CASSLRGTGDTEAFF. The CDR3 nucleotides read TGTGCCAGCAGCCTCCGCGGGACAGGGGACACTGAAGCTTTCTTT. The variable domain in full, with the rest retrieved from reference TRBV9 and TRBJ1-1, is DSGVTQTPKHLITATGQRVTLRCSPRSGDLSVYWYQQSLDQGLQFLIQYYNGEERAKGNILERFSAQQFPDLHSELNLSSLELGDSALYFCASSLRGTGDTEAFFGQGTRLTVV.

V is TRBV7-2 and J is TRBJ1-1; D possibly corresponds to TRBD1 (6 bases). CDR1 SGHTA and CDR2 FQGNSA come from the germline V gene. Trimming cost V 5 bases and J 3 bases, with 13 bases left between them. The CDR3 extends over 14 amino acids. The DNA of the CDR3 is TGTGCCAGCAGCGCTCTAACAGGGCACACTGAAGCTTTCTTT. Translating it yields CASSALTGHTEAFF.

In this sample, this clonotype turned up many times. The genes are TRBV4-1 and TRBJ1-1; D unclear. Per the germline V gene, CDR1 is MGHRA and CDR2 is YSYEKL. The CDR3 spans 16 residues. V shed 0 bases and J shed 2 bases, with 13 bases lying between them. The CDR3 loop reads CASSQDVLEGNTEAFF. The DNA of the CDR3 is TGCGCCAGCAGCCAAGATGTCCTCGAGGGAAACACTGAAGCTTTCTTT.

This clonotype was seen ten or more times. The chain is built from TRBV5-4 and TRBJ1-6; unclear D gene. The CDR3 consists of 14 residues. Germline V gene sequence: CDR1 SGHNT, CDR2 YYREEE (reference sequence). Trimming removed 2 bases from V and 8 bases from J, with 11 bases in between. The CDR3, as DNA: TGTGCCAGCAGCTTACAGTCGTTGGATTCACCCCTCCACTTT. Its protein is CASSLQSLDSPLHF.